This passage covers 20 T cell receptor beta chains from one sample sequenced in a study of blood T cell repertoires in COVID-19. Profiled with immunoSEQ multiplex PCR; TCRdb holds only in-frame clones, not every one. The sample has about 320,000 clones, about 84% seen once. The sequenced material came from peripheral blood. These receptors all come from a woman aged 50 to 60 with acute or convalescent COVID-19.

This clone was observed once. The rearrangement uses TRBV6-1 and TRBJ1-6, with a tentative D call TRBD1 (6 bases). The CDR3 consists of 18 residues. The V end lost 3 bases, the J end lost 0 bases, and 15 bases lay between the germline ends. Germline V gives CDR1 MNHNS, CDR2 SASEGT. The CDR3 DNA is TGTGCCAGCAGTGACCAGACAGGCCGAAGCTCCTATAATTCACCCCTCCACTTT. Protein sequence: CASSDQTGRSSYNSPLHF.

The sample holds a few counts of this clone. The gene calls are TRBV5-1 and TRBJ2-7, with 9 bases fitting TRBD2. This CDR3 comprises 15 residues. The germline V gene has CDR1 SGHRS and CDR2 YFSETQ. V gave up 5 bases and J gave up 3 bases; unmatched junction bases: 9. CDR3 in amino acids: CASSSSPTSGYEQYF. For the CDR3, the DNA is TGCGCCAGCAGTTCCTCGCCGACTAGCGGCTACGAGCAGTACTTC. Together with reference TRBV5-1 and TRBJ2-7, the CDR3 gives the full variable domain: KAGVTQTPRYLIKTRGQQVTLSCSPISGHRSVSWYQQTPGQGLQFLFEYFSETQRNKGNFPGRFSGRQFSNSRSEMNVSTLELGDSALYLCASSSSPTSGYEQYFGPGTRLTVT.

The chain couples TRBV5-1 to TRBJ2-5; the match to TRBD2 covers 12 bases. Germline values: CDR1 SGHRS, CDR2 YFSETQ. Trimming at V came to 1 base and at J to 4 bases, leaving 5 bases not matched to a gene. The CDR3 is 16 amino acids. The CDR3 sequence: CASSLPLAGGGETQYF. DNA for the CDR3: TGCGCCAGCAGCTTGCCGCTAGCGGGAGGGGGAGAGACCCAGTACTTC.

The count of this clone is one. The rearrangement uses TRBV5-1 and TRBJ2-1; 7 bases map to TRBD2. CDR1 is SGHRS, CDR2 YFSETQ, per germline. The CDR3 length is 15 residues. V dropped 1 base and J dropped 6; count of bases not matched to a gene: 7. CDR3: CASSLSPSGINEQFF. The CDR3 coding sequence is TGCGCCAGCAGCTTGTCGCCTAGCGGTATCAATGAGCAGTTCTTC.

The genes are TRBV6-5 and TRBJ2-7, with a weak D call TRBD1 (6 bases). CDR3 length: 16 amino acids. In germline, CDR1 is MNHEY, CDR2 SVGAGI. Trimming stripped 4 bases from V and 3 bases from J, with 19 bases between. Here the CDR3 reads CASSLLTRQDNYEQYF. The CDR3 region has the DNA TGTGCCAGCAGTTTACTCACGAGACAGGATAACTACGAGCAGTACTTC.

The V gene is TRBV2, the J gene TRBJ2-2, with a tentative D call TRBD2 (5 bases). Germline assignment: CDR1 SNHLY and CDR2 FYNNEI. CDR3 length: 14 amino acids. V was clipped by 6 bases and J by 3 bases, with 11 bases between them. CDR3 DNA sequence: TGTGCCAGCAGCAACGAGGGATACACCGGGGAGCTGTTTTTT. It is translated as CASSNEGYTGELFF.

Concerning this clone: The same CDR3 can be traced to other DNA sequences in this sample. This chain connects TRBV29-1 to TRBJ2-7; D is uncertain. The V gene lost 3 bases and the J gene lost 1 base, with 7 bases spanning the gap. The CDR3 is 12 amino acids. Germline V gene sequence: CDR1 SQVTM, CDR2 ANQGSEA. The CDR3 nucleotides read TGCAGCGTTGAGACTCCTTCCTACGAGCAGTACTTC. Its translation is CSVETPSYEQYF.

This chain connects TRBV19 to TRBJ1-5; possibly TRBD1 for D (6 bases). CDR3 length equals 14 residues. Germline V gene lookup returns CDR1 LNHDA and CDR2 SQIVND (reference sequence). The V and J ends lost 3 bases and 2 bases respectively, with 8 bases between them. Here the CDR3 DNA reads TGTGCCAGTAGTATCAAGGGGGGCAATCAGCCCCAGCATTTT. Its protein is CASSIKGGNQPQHF.

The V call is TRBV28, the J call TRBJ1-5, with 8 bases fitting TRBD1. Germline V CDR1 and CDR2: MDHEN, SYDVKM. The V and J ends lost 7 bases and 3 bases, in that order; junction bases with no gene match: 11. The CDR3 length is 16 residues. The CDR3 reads CASIPGGLIDNQPQHF. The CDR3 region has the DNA TGTGCCAGCATCCCAGGGGGCCTCATTGACAATCAGCCCCAGCATTTT.

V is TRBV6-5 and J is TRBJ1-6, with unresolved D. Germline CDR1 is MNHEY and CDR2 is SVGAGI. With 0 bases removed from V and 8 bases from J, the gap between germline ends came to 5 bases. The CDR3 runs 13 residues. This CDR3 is CASSYSRDSPLHF. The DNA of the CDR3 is TGTGCCAGCAGTTACTCGCGGGATTCACCCCTCCACTTT.

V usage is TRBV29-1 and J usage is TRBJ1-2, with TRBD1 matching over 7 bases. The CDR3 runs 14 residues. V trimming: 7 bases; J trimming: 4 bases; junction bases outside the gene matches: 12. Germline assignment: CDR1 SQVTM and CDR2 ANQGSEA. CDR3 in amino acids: CSGDRVEMGYGYTF. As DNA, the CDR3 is TGCAGCGGTGACAGGGTGGAGATGGGCTATGGCTACACCTTC.

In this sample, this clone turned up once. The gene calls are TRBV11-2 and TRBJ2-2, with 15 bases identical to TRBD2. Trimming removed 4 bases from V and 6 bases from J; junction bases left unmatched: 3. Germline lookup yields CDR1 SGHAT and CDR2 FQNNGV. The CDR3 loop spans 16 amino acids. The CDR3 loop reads CASSSRTSGRAGELFF. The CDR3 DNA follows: TGTGCCAGCAGCTCCCGGACTAGCGGGAGGGCCGGGGAGCTGTTTTTT.

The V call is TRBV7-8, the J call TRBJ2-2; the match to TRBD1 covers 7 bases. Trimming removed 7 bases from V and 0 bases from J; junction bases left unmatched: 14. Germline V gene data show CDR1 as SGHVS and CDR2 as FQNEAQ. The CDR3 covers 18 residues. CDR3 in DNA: TGTGCCAGCATCTTCTGGATGAGGGGGCCTACGAACACCGGGGAGCTGTTTTTT. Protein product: CASIFWMRGPTNTGELFF.

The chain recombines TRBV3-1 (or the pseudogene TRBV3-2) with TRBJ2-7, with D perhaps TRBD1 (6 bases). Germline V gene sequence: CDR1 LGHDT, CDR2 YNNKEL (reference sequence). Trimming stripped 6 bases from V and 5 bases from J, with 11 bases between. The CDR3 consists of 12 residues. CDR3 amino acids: CASSEQGNEQYF. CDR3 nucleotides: TGTGCCAGCAGTGAACAGGGCAACGAGCAGTACTTC.

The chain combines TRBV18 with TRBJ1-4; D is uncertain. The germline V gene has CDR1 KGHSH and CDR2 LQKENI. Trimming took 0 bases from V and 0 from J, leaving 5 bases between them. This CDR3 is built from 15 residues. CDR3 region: CASSPPRATNEKLFF. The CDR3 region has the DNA TGTGCCAGCTCACCACCACGCGCAACTAATGAAAAACTGTTTTTT. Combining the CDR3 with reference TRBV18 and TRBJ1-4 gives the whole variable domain NAGVMQNPRHLVRRRGQEARLRCSPMKGHSHVYWYRQLPEEGLKFMVYLQKENIIDESGMPKERFSAEFPKEGPSILRIQQVVRGDSAAYFCASSPPRATNEKLFFGSGTQLSVL.

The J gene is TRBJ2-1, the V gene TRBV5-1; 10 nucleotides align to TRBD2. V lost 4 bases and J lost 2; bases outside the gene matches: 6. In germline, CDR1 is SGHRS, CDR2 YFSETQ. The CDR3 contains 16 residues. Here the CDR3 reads CASSPRTSGTYNEQFF. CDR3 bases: TGCGCCAGCAGCCCCCGGACTAGCGGCACCTACAATGAGCAGTTCTTC.

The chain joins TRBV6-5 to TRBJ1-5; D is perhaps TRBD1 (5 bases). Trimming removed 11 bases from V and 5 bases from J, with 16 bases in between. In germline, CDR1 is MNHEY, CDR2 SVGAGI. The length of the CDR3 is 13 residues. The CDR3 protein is CAVAFGRDQPQHF. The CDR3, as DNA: TGTGCCGTAGCTTTCGGCAGGGATCAGCCCCAGCATTTT.

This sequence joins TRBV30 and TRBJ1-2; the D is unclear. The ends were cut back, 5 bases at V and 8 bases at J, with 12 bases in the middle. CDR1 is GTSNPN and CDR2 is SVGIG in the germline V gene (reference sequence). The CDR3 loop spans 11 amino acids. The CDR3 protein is CAWASEGGYTF. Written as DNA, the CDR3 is TGTGCCTGGGCGTCGGAGGGAGGCTACACCTTC.

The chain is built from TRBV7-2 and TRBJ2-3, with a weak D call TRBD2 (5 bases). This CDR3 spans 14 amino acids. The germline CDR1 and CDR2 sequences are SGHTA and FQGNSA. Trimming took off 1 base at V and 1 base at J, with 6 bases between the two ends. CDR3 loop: CASSLVGGTDTQYF. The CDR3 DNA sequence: TGTGCCAGCAGCTTAGTCGGGGGCACAGATACGCAGTATTTT. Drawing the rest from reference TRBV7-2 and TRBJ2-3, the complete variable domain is GAGVSQSPSNKVTEKGKDVELRCDPISGHTALYWYRQSLGQGLEFLIYFQGNSAPDKSGLPSDRFSAERTGGSVSTLTIQRTQQEDSAVYLCASSLVGGTDTQYFGPGTRLTVL.

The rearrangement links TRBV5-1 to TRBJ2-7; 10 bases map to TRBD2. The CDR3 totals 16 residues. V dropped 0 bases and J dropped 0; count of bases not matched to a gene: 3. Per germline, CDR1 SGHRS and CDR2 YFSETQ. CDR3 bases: TGCGCCAGCAGCTTGGGATGGACTAGCGGCTCCTACGAGCAGTACTTC. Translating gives CASSLGWTSGSYEQYF.